This TCR beta chain stems from a study of beta chain features in type 1 diabetes. CD4+ cells of the naive, central memory, regulatory and stem cell-like memory types were sorted via CD45RO/CCR7/CD25/CD127/CD95/CD27. Regarding the study as a whole: The study found fewer insertions and more deletions at VDJ junctions in type 1 diabetes patients. Shorter templates may be favored by PCR, equally so in patients and controls. Type 1 diabetes patients had TCRB CDR3s that were shorter (moderately but significantly so) in all four CD4+ subsets.

On this clone itself: What it binds is unknown.

The authors reverse transcribed all of the isolated RNA, so sequencing captured expressed TCRB transcripts. This table comes from immunoSEQ multiplex PCR, and its TCRdb copy is limited to in-frame clones, with some not included. This sample has tens of thousands of clones, with roughly 39% found just once. Sequenced sample: Tregs from blood. The receptor's source is a man aged 25 to 45 with type 1 diabetes.

CDR3 protein: CASSLGGTNEKLFF. The CDR3, as DNA: TGTGCCAGCAGCTTAGGTGGCACTAATGAAAAACTGTTTTTT. This chain connects TRBV7-9 to TRBJ1-4, with D unclear. CDR3 size: 14 residues. From germline, CDR1 is SEHNR and CDR2 FQNEAQ (reference sequence). V was cut by 1 base and J by 2 bases, with 5 bases left in between.